Shown below are 30 T cell receptor beta chains from a single sample sequenced in a study of cytomegalovirus exposure and HLA in healthy donors. Primers included in the PCR were 60 Vbeta and 13 Jbeta primers. Clones were read by immunoSEQ multiplex PCR, and TCRdb kept only the in-frame ones, dropping some. This table has more than 95,000 clones, roughly 75% appearing once. Input material: PBMCs. The receptor set was obtained from a man aged 25 to 40 in good health and CMV-seropositive.

This chain uses TRBV6-5 with TRBJ2-1; TRBD2 agrees at 12 bases. Germline trimming cut 8 bases from V and 9 bases from J; bases unmatched to any gene: 8. The CDR3 loop spans 14 amino acids. Germline V gene sequence: CDR1 MNHEY, CDR2 SVGAGI. The CDR3 DNA reads TGTGCCAGCCGGACTAGCGGGATTTTCTCTGAGCAGTTCTTC. Translation gives CASRTSGIFSEQFF.

The gene calls are TRBV5-1 and TRBJ2-7, with 7 bases fitting TRBD1. V was pared by 3 bases and J by 3 bases, with 6 bases of the junction left unmatched. Per germline, CDR1 SGHRS and CDR2 YFSETQ. The CDR3 sequence is 14 residues long. The CDR3 bases are TGCGCCAGCAGCTGGGCAGACAGGGACTACGAGCAGTACTTC. Protein: CASSWADRDYEQYF.

This sequence joins TRBV7-2 and TRBJ2-7; 7 positions match TRBD2. Germline assignment: CDR1 SGHTA and CDR2 FQGNSA. The trim removed 1 base at V and 0 bases at J, leaving 9 bases unmatched. The CDR3 contains 17 residues. CDR3 residues: CASSLVWEPGGSYEQYF. The CDR3 nucleotides are TGTGCCAGCAGCTTAGTTTGGGAGCCGGGGGGCTCCTACGAGCAGTACTTC. The whole variable domain, filled in from reference TRBV7-2 and TRBJ2-7, reads GAGVSQSPSNKVTEKGKDVELRCDPISGHTALYWYRQSLGQGLEFLIYFQGNSAPDKSGLPSDRFSAERTGGSVSTLTIQRTQQEDSAVYLCASSLVWEPGGSYEQYFGPGTRLTVT.

The rearrangement links TRBV19 to TRBJ2-1; D is ambiguous. The CDR3 contains 13 residues. The V end lost 5 bases, the J end lost 4 bases, and 9 bases lay between the germline ends. From germline, CDR1 is LNHDA and CDR2 SQIVND (reference sequence). CDR3 coding DNA: TGTGCCAGTAGTGTAACTACGTACAATGAGCAGTTCTTC. Its translation: CASSVTTYNEQFF.

This chain uses TRBV5-8 with TRBJ2-2; 10 bases map to TRBD2. Germline V gene sequence: CDR1 SGHTS, CDR2 YDEGEE. The V segment lost 1 base and the J segment 7 bases; nucleotides outside the gene matches: 7. The CDR3 runs 16 residues. In nucleotides, the CDR3 is TGTGCCAGCAGCTTGCGCCTAGCGGGAGAAGTCGGGGAGCTGTTTTTT. Protein: CASSLRLAGEVGELFF.

The rearrangement links TRBV6-5 to TRBJ2-2; D remains unclear. The germline V gene has CDR1 MNHEY and CDR2 SVGAGI. Trimming shortened V by 3 bases and J by 6 bases, and 14 bases separated the two germline ends. CDR3 length equals 15 residues. The CDR3 reads CASSYAGLSPGELFF. CDR3 DNA: TGTGCCAGCAGTTATGCTGGCTTGTCGCCCGGGGAGCTGTTTTTT.

This chain links TRBV18 with TRBJ2-7; 9 bases align to TRBD1. The V gene end was trimmed by 1 base and the J gene end by 3 bases; junction bases not matched to a gene: 10. The CDR3 contains 17 residues. In germline, CDR1 is KGHSH, CDR2 LQKENI. The CDR3 reads CASSPRGPGQGGYEQYF. The CDR3 bases are TGTGCCAGCTCACCACGGGGACCGGGACAGGGAGGCTACGAGCAGTACTTC.

V usage is TRBV18 and J usage is TRBJ1-1; a possible D gene is TRBD1 (6 bases). The CDR3 extends over 15 amino acids. The germline V and J ends were trimmed by 6 bases and 5 bases, with 19 bases remaining between them. Germline loops: CDR1 KGHSH, CDR2 LQKENI. The CDR3 region has the DNA TGTGCCAGCTCCGCATCTCCAGGGGTAGGGACTGAAGCTTTCTTT. Its translation is CASSASPGVGTEAFF.

This chain connects TRBV27 to TRBJ2-7; no reliable D call. The CDR3 totals 14 residues. Trimming removed 2 bases at V and 0 bases at J, with 8 bases between. Looked up from germline, CDR1 is MNHEY and CDR2 is SMNVEV (reference sequence). The CDR3 DNA follows: TGTGCCAGCAGTTTAATCCGCAGCTCCTACGAGCAGTACTTC. The encoded protein is CASSLIRSSYEQYF.

The V gene is TRBV7-2, the J gene TRBJ2-2; 11 bases agree with TRBD2. Per the germline V gene, CDR1 is SGHTA and CDR2 is FQGNSA. V lost 5 bases and J lost 4; bases outside the gene matches: 6. The CDR3 runs 16 residues. The CDR3 DNA sequence: TGTGCCAGCAGCCGAGGGACTAGCGGACTCACCGGGGAGCTGTTTTTT. As protein: CASSRGTSGLTGELFF.

The chain uses TRBV29-1 and TRBJ2-3, with 13 bases fitting TRBD2. Trimming removed 6 bases from V and 0 bases from J; junction bases left unmatched: 6. The CDR3 consists of 16 residues. Per the germline V gene, CDR1 is SQVTM and CDR2 is ANQGSEA. This CDR3 reads CSVGTSGTSSTDTQYF. The CDR3 DNA reads TGCAGCGTCGGGACTAGCGGGACATCTAGCACAGATACGCAGTATTTT.

This clone was counted between two and nine times. The V call is TRBV4-2, the J call TRBJ2-1; D is perhaps TRBD2 (5 bases). The germline V gene has CDR1 LGHNA and CDR2 YNFKEQ. The ends were cut back, 0 bases at V and 7 bases at J, with 25 bases in the middle. CDR3 length equals 19 residues. CDR3: CASSQENFADLASTNEQFF. CDR3 coding DNA: TGTGCCAGCAGCCAAGAGAATTTCGCGGACTTAGCGTCAACAAATGAGCAGTTCTTC.

The chain carries TRBV27 and TRBJ2-1; D unresolved. The CDR3 is made up of 14 amino acids. Germline V gene sequence: CDR1 MNHEY, CDR2 SMNVEV (reference sequence). With 0 bases removed from V and 3 bases from J, the gap between germline ends came to 6 bases. The CDR3 is CASSLSRGYNEQFF. CDR3 DNA sequence: TGTGCCAGCAGTTTATCCCGCGGCTACAATGAGCAGTTCTTC.

The table lists this clone with a few counts. V usage is TRBV15 and J usage is TRBJ2-7; 9 bases match TRBD1. This CDR3 comprises 16 residues. The germline V gene has CDR1 LNHNV and CDR2 YYDKDF (reference sequence). V was pared by 0 bases and J by 5 bases, with 8 bases of the junction left unmatched. Written as DNA, the CDR3 is TGTGCCACCAGCAGAGATCGGGGGACAGGGCTGAACGAGCAGTACTTC. Its translation is CATSRDRGTGLNEQYF.

CDR3 bases: TGCAGCGTTACCGACAAGGCCCCTGTGGGCGAGCAGTACTTC. Residues: CSVTDKAPVGEQYF. The J gene is TRBJ2-7, the V gene TRBV29-1; D is unresolved. The V and J ends lost 5 bases and 6 bases respectively, with 20 bases between them. This CDR3 has 14 residues. CDR1 and CDR2 from the germline V gene are SQVTM and ANQGSEA.

The rearrangement uses TRBV4-1 and TRBJ2-1, with D uncertain. The CDR3 is 13 residues long. Germline V CDR1 and CDR2: MGHRA, YSYEKL. V was pared by 0 bases and J by 7 bases, with 7 bases between. CDR3 region: CASSQDPPNEQFF. In DNA form, the CDR3 reads TGCGCCAGCAGCCAAGATCCTCCGAATGAGCAGTTCTTC.

The chain joins TRBV6-5 to TRBJ2-2; maybe TRBD2 (6 bases). Germline values: CDR1 MNHEY, CDR2 SVGAGI. The CDR3 is 16 amino acids. Trimming removed 4 bases from V and 0 bases from J, with 12 bases in between. The DNA of the CDR3 is TGTGCCAGCAGTTGGGGGAGGCGGGCGAACACCGGGGAGCTGTTTTTT. Protein: CASSWGRRANTGELFF.

The chain recombines TRBV6-5 with TRBJ2-7; the D gene is possibly TRBD1 (5 bases). Germline values: CDR1 MNHEY, CDR2 SVGAGI. This CDR3 comprises 15 residues. The V end lost 6 bases, the J end lost 0 bases, and 15 bases lay between the germline ends. The CDR3 DNA reads as TGTGCCAGCAGAGCAGGGCTTTCAAGCTCCTACGAGCAGTACTTC. It encodes CASRAGLSSSYEQYF.

The V and J genes are TRBV7-3 and TRBJ1-1; D is uncertain. Trimming took 5 bases from V and 1 from J, leaving 8 bases between them. The CDR3 is 13 residues long. Germline V lookup: CDR1 SGHTA, CDR2 FQGTGA. CDR3 in DNA: TGTGCCAGCAGCCCCCCCGGGAACACTGAAGCTTTCTTT. Translated: CASSPPGNTEAFF.

Concerning this clone: One end of the junction is discordant with germline, which a read error may explain. This chain uses TRBV7-9 with TRBJ1-1, with D perhaps matching TRBD1 (5 bases). Germline assignment: CDR1 SEHNR and CDR2 FQNEAQ (reference sequence). The CDR3 runs to 15 residues. As DNA, the CDR3 is TGTTCCAGCAGCACCCTCAGGGCTACGAACACTGAAGCTTTCTTT. Protein sequence: CSSSTLRATNTEAFF.

The gene calls are TRBV5-4 and TRBJ2-1; 7 positions agree with TRBD2. The CDR3 sequence is 15 residues long. Germline CDR1 is SGHNT and CDR2 is YYREEE (reference sequence). The ends lost 4 bases at V and 4 bases at J; junction bases unmatched: 8. The CDR3 protein is CASSPGLEGYNEQFF. CDR3 coding DNA: TGTGCCAGCAGCCCTGGACTAGAGGGATACAATGAGCAGTTCTTC.

The chain carries TRBV9 and TRBJ2-5; D perhaps matches TRBD1 (6 bases). This CDR3 comprises 15 residues. The germline gives CDR1 SGDLS, CDR2 YYNGEE. With 0 bases removed from V and 0 bases from J, the gap between germline ends came to 9 bases. CDR3 sequence: CASSVAQGYQETQYF. The CDR3 coding sequence is TGTGCCAGCAGCGTAGCTCAGGGGTACCAAGAGACCCAGTACTTC.

The gene calls are TRBV7-6 and TRBJ2-7, with 12 positions matching TRBD2. Germline V CDR1 and CDR2: SGHVS, FNYEAQ. V was pared by 5 bases and J by 2 bases, with 4 bases of the junction left unmatched. The CDR3 consists of 15 residues. CDR3 DNA: TGTGCCAGCAGCCGAGGGACTAGCGGGCCCTACGAGCAGTACTTC. Its protein product is CASSRGTSGPYEQYF. Supplemented by reference TRBV7-6 and TRBJ2-7, the full variable domain reads GAGVSQSPRYKVTKRGQDVALRCDPISGHVSLYWYRQALGQGPEFLTYFNYEAQQDKSGLPNDRFSAERPEGSISTLTIQRTEQRDSAMYRCASSRGTSGPYEQYFGPGTRLTVT.

The chain carries TRBV30 and TRBJ2-1, with a weak D call TRBD1 (5 bases). Trimming cost V 5 bases and J 5 bases, with 10 bases left between them. Per germline, CDR1 GTSNPN and CDR2 SVGIG (reference sequence). The CDR3 totals 12 residues. The CDR3 spells CAWWGENNEQFF. CDR3 DNA sequence: TGTGCCTGGTGGGGCGAAAACAATGAGCAGTTCTTC.

This clone was seen a single time. The chain couples TRBV6-6 to TRBJ1-2, with D hard to call. The V end lost 0 bases, the J end lost 0 bases, and 5 bases lay between the germline ends. The germline V gene has CDR1 MNHNY and CDR2 SVGAGI (reference sequence). The CDR3 sequence is 14 residues long. In nucleotides, the CDR3 is TGTGCCAGCAGTTACTCGAACACTAACTATGGCTACACCTTC. Its protein product is CASSYSNTNYGYTF.

The rearrangement uses TRBV5-1 and TRBJ2-7, with D possibly being TRBD2 (6 bases). The V end was cut by 6 bases, the J end by 2 bases, with 15 bases between. The CDR3 is 14 residues long. Germline V CDR1 and CDR2: SGHRS, YFSETQ. The CDR3 bases are TGCGCCAGCAAGAGGCGGGACGGGCCCTACGAGCAGTACTTC. Translated, it gives CASKRRDGPYEQYF.

J is TRBJ2-2 and V is TRBV4-2; 8 bases match TRBD1. This CDR3 contains 13 residues. The germline V gene has CDR1 LGHNA and CDR2 YNFKEQ. V trimming: 1 base; J trimming: 13 bases; junction bases outside the gene matches: 5. The DNA of the CDR3 is TGTGCCAGCAGCCAAGTTCCAGGGGGCTTGCTGTTTTTT. Residues: CASSQVPGGLLFF.

This chain uses TRBV29-1 with TRBJ2-7; 8 nucleotides line up with TRBD2. This CDR3 is 14 amino acids long. The trim removed 0 bases at V and 2 bases at J, leaving 3 bases unmatched. Germline CDR1 is SQVTM and CDR2 is ANQGSEA. The CDR3 region is CSVEDRRGAYEQYF. The CDR3 nucleotides read TGCAGCGTTGAAGATAGGCGGGGGGCCTACGAGCAGTACTTC.

The chain carries TRBV10-3 and TRBJ2-7; D may be TRBD1 (6 bases). The CDR3 is 13 amino acids. V was shortened by 6 bases and J by 2 bases, with 11 bases between the two germline ends. Germline V gene sequence: CDR1 ENHRY, CDR2 SYGVKD. The CDR3 region is CAIRSGQTYEQYF. The CDR3 bases are TGTGCCATCAGGTCCGGACAGACCTACGAGCAGTACTTC.

The gene calls are TRBV4-1 and TRBJ2-1; 9 nucleotides match TRBD2. CDR3 length: 17 residues. CDR1 MGHRA and CDR2 YSYEKL come from the germline V gene. The V and J ends lost 1 base and 2 bases, in that order; junction bases with no gene match: 6. CDR3 amino acids: CASSQVAGERPYNEQFF. CDR3 in DNA: TGCGCCAGCAGCCAAGTAGCGGGAGAAAGGCCCTACAATGAGCAGTTCTTC.